The sequence of this T cell receptor beta chain was determined in a study of T cell responses to AZD1222 COVID-19 vaccine. Whole-study context: Pooling covered second doses at about 4 or about 12 weeks.

Overall study results and limits: Nearly half of spike-specific TCRs reportedly target variant regions that are unmutated in the B.1.351 and B.1.1.7 variants. Spike-specific TCR depth and breadth grew after two AZD1222 doses. The donors showed a predominance of white British ancestry and of females, with possible underestimation of clonal diversity.

From germline, CDR1 is MNHNS and CDR2 SASEGT. This CDR3 is built from 13 residues. The V end lost 3 bases, the J end lost 0 bases, and 6 bases lay between the germline ends. On this clone itself: Its antigen remains unidentified.

Generated by immunoSEQ multiplex PCR, the TCRdb table keeps only in-frame clones and is missing some. Of around 94,000 clones detected, roughly 89% appear once; the ten largest clones hold 3.7%. The chain combines TRBV6-1 with TRBJ2-7; no reliable D call. The sample in question was peripheral blood, obtained on day 0 of AZD1222 vaccination. The sequence derives from an adult in good health. The CDR3 loop reads CASSDRRSYEQYF. The CDR3 nucleotides read TGTGCCAGCAGTGACCGACGCTCCTACGAGCAGTACTTC.